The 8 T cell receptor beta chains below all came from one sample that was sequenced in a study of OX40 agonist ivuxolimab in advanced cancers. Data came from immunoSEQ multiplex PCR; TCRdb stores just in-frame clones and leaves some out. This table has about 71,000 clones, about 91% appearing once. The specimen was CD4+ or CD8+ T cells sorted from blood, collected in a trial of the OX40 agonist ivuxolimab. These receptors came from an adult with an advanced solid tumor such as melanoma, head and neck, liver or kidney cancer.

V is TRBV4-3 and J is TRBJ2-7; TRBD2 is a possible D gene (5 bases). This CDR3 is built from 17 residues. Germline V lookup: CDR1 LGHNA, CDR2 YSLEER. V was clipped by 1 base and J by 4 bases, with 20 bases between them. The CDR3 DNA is TGCGCCAGCAGCCAAGCGGTTTTTTCGGGGTCTTTTTACGAGCAGTACTTC. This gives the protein CASSQAVFSGSFYEQYF.

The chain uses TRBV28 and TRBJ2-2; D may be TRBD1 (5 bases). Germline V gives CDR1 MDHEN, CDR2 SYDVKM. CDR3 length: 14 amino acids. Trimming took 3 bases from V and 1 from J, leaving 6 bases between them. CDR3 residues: CASSFTGNTGELFF. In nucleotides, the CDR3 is TGTGCCAGCAGTTTCACAGGGAACACCGGGGAGCTGTTTTTT.

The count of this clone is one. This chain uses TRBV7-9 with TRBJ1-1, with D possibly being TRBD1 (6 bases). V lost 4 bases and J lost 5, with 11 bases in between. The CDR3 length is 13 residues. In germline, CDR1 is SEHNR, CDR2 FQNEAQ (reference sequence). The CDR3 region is CASSYLTGTEAFF. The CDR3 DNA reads TGTGCCAGCAGCTACCTAACAGGGACTGAAGCTTTCTTT.

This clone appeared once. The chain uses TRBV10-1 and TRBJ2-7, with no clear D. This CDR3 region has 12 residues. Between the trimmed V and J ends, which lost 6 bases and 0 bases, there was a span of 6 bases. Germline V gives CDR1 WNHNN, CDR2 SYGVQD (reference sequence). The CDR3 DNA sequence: TGCGCCAGCAGCGAGAGCTCCTACGAGCAGTACTTC. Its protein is CASSESSYEQYF.

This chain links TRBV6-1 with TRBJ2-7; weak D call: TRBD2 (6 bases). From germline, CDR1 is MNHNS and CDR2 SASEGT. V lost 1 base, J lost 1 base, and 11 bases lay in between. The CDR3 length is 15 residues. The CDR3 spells CASSEGVAASYEQYF. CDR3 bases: TGTGCCAGCAGTGAAGGAGTAGCGGCTTCCTACGAGCAGTACTTC.

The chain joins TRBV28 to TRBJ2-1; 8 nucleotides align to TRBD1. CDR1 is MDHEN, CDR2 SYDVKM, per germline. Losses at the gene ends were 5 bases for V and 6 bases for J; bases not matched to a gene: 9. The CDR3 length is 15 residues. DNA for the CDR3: TGTGCCAGCAGTCTGGACAGGGATCTTACCAATGAGCAGTTCTTC. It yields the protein CASSLDRDLTNEQFF.

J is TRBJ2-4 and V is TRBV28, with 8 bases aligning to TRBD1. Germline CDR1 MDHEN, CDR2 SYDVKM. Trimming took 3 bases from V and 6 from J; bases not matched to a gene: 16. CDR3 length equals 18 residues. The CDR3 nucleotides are TGTGCCAGCAGTTTGACCCGATTTGACAGGGGATCGTTAAACATTCAGTACTTC. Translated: CASSLTRFDRGSLNIQYF.

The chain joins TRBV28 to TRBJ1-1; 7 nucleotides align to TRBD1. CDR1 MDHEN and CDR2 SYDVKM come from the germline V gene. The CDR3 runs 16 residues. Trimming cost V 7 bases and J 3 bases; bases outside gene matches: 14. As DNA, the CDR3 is TGTGCCAGCAACAAGGGGCAGGGGGGTTGGGACACTGAAGCTTTCTTT. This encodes CASNKGQGGWDTEAFF.